A single T cell receptor beta chain is shown here with its context. Antigen specificity is unknown. This record comes from a study of T cell responses to AZD1222 COVID-19 vaccine. The wider study: It was second doses at about 4 or about 12 weeks that were pooled.

Overall study results and limits: Spike-wide coverage was observed for vaccine-associated CD4 TCRs, with dominant responses at 160-218 and 743-854. Mostly white British, mostly female donors; authors suggested clonal diversity may be underestimated. Breadth and depth of Spike-specific TCRs rose after two AZD1222 doses.

Sequencing used immunoSEQ multiplex PCR; TCRdb keeps in-frame clones, though not all of them. Seen here are 120,000 or so clones, roughly 90% observed once, and the top ten hold less than 2%. The sequenced sample was peripheral blood, obtained on day 0 of AZD1222 vaccination. The TCR sequence derives from an adult in good health.

The CDR3 bases are TGTGCCAGCCATGGGGAGGCGGTAAACACCATATATTTT. This codes for CASHGEAVNTIYF. The chain carries TRBV25-1 and TRBJ1-3; D ambiguous. V lost 8 bases and J 6 bases, leaving 14 bases between the germline ends. Germline CDR1 reads MGHDK; CDR2 reads SYGVNS. The CDR3 runs 13 residues.